This TCR beta chain was documented in a study of T cells after yellow fever vaccination. Points from the study as a whole: The booster saw the reappearance of most primary-vaccination clones (approximately 97% CD4, 70% to 90% CD8).

One entry per CDR3 protein, called by TCRdb with MiXCR from the 5' RACE reads. The sample has 110,000 to 150,000 distinct CDR3 sequences, roughly 6.7% seen once. CDR3 size: 14 residues. With 7 bases removed from V and 6 bases from J, the gap between germline ends came to 16 bases. This clonotype showed up just a few times. Its specificity is not known. The TCR originated in a man aged 25-45 years who received the YFV17D yellow fever vaccine. The V and J genes are TRBV12-3 or TRBV12-4 and TRBJ2-1; TRBD2 is a possible D gene (7 bases). This material consisted of CD4+ T cells sorted from PBMCs, taken 10 days after the yellow fever booster vaccination. In DNA, the CDR3 is TGTGCCAGCACCTACAGCGGGACATTCAATGAGCAGTTCTTC. It translates to CASTYSGTFNEQFF.